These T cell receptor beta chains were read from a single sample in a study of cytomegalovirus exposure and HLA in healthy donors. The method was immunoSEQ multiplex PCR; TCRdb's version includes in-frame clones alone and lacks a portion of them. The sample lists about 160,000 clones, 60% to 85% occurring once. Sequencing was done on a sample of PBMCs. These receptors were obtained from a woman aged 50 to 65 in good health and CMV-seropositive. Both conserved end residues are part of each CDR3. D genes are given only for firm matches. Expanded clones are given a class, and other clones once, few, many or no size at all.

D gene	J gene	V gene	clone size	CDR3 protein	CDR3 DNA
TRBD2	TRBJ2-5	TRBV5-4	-	CASSFGGGAAGETQYF	TGTGCCAGCAGCTTTGGCGGGGGGGCCGCAGGGGAGACCCAGTACTTC
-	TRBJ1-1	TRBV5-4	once	CASSLRQGHTEAFF	TGTGCCAGCAGCTTGAGGCAGGGGCACACTGAAGCTTTCTTT
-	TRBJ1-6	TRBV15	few	CATSINSNSPLHF	TGTGCCACCAGCATTAACAGTAATTCACCCCTCCACTTT
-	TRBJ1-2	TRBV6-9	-	CASSSGQPNYGYTF	TGTGCCAGCAGTTCCGGACAGCCTAACTATGGCTACACCTTC
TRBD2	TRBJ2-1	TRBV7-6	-	CASSFREVSGGNEQFF	TGTGCCAGCAGTTTTAGAGAGGTGTCGGGGGGCAATGAGCAGTTCTTC
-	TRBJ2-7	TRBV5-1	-	CASSSGDAYEQYF	TGCGCCAGCAGTTCCGGGGATGCCTACGAGCAGTACTTC
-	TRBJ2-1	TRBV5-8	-	CASRRGIYEQFF	TGTGCCAGCAGACGCGGAATATATGAGCAGTTCTTC
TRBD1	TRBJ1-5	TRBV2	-	CASSGDRVGNQPQHF	TGTGCCAGCAGCGGGGACAGGGTTGGCAATCAGCCCCAGCATTTT
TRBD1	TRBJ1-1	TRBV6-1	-	CASSDLGGYTEAFF	TGTGCCAGCAGTGACCTAGGGGGCTACACTGAAGCTTTCTTT
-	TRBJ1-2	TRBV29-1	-	CSVEDPGFSYGYTF	TGCAGCGTTGAAGATCCAGGGTTTAGCTATGGCTACACCTTC
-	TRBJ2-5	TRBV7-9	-	CASSLVQGLEETQYF	TGTGCCAGCAGCTTAGTTCAGGGGTTGGAAGAGACCCAGTACTTC
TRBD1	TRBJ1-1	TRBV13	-	CASSSDRGWDTEAFF	TGTGCCAGCAGCTCAGACAGGGGTTGGGACACTGAAGCTTTCTTT
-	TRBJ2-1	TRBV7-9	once	CASSSTGEQFF	TGTGCCAGCAGCTCCACAGGTGAGCAGTTCTTC
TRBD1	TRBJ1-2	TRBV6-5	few	CASSFEPGQGSGYTF	TGTGCCAGCAGTTTTGAACCGGGACAGGGGTCCGGCTACACCTTC
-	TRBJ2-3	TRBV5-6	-	CASSFSGLPDTQYF	TGTGCCAGCAGCTTTTCAGGCCTCCCAGATACGCAGTATTTT
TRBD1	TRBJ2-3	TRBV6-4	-	CASSPRDRGSDTQYF	TGTGCCAGCAGTCCCCGGGACAGGGGTTCAGATACGCAGTATTTT
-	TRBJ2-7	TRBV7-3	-	CASSLTGSSYEQYF	TGTGCCAGCAGTTTAACCGGGTCTTCCTACGAGCAGTACTTC
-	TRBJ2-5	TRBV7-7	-	CASSPSGLQETQYF	TGTGCCAGCAGCCCCAGCGGGCTGCAAGAGACCCAGTACTTC
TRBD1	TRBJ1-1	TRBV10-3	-	CAITRTGDTEAFF	TGTGCCATCACTAGGACAGGGGACACTGAAGCTTTCTTT